The 6 T cell receptor beta chains below were found in one sample sequenced in a study of beta chain features in type 1 diabetes. The investigators reverse transcribed all of the isolated RNA, so they sequenced expressed TCRB transcripts. Here immunoSEQ multiplex PCR was the method, and the copy in TCRdb shows in-frame clones only, minus some. The sample holds 250,000 to 300,000 clones, 8% seen once. Material: central memory CD4+ T cells from blood. The receptors stem from a woman aged 18-35 years in good health.

There are a few counts of this clone. The junction shows a germline mismatch at one end, possibly a read error. The chain employs TRBV5-6 and TRBJ1-4; 7 nucleotides line up with TRBD1. This CDR3 comprises 15 residues. Germline-derived CDR1 and CDR2 are SGHDT and YYEEEE. The CDR3 nucleotides are TGTGCCAGCAGTTTGGCCCCGACAGGGAGTGAAAAACTGTTTTTT. Translating gives CASSLAPTGSEKLFF.

This chain joins TRBV7-9 and TRBJ1-5; D is undetermined. Germline values: CDR1 SEHNR, CDR2 FQNEAQ (reference sequence). Trimming stripped 5 bases from V and 2 bases from J, with 10 bases between. CDR3 length: 14 residues. The DNA of the CDR3 is TGTGCCAGCAGCGAGAACGGGGGCAATCAGCCCCAGCATTTT. Protein sequence: CASSENGGNQPQHF.

This clone came up many times. The CDR3 sequence: CASSGPRGAKVEQFF. DNA for the CDR3: TGTGCCAGCAGTGGGCCTCGGGGGGCGAAGGTTGAGCAGTTCTTC. The chain combines TRBV28 with TRBJ2-1, with a possible D match to TRBD2 (7 bases). Germline V gives CDR1 MDHEN, CDR2 SYDVKM. This CDR3 is 15 amino acids long. V lost 5 bases and J lost 9, with 20 bases in between.

The chain employs TRBV7-6 and TRBJ2-3; 9 positions agree with TRBD1. CDR3 length equals 16 residues. The V segment lost 4 bases and the J segment 11 bases; nucleotides outside the gene matches: 16. CDR1 and CDR2 from the germline V gene are SGHVS and FNYEAQ. The CDR3 DNA follows: TGTGCCAGCAGCTCCTCTACGGCGGGACAGGGAGGGATGCAGTATTTT. Amino acids: CASSSSTAGQGGMQYF.

The chain employs TRBV29-1 and TRBJ2-3; D unresolved. Trimming shortened V by 6 bases and J by 0 bases, and 13 bases separated the two germline ends. The length of the CDR3 is 14 residues. Germline V gene lookup returns CDR1 SQVTM and CDR2 ANQGSEA. The CDR3 is CSVIYLTSTDTQYF. The CDR3 DNA sequence: TGCAGCGTGATCTATCTTACTAGCACAGATACGCAGTATTTT.

This clone was observed a few times. J is TRBJ1-2 and V is TRBV14; TRBD1 is a possible D gene (5 bases). Trimming cost V 4 bases and J 8 bases, with 11 bases left between them. The germline gives CDR1 SGHDN, CDR2 FVKESK. The CDR3 covers 12 residues. In nucleotides, the CDR3 is TGTGCCAGCAGCCGAACCGGACACGGCTACACCTTC. Its translation is CASSRTGHGYTF.